This entry lists 16 T cell receptor beta chains sequenced from one sample in a study of cytomegalovirus exposure and HLA in healthy donors. With 60 Vbeta and 13 Jbeta primers, the PCR was carried out. Only in-frame clones appear in the TCRdb table, and some are missing; sequencing was by immunoSEQ multiplex PCR. The table lists around 160,000 clones, roughly 85% of them singletons. The sequencing input was PBMCs. These receptors were collected from a man aged 18 to 35 in good health and CMV-seropositive.

This clone was recorded a few times. The gene calls are TRBV6-5 and TRBJ2-3; possibly TRBD2 for D (5 bases). CDR1 is MNHEY, CDR2 SVGAGI, per germline. With 2 bases removed from V and 6 bases from J, the gap between germline ends came to 18 bases. The CDR3 has 16 amino acids. Written as DNA, the CDR3 is TGTGCCAGCAGTTACCTAGCACGTGGCGGTCCGGATACGCAGTATTTT. Amino acids: CASSYLARGGPDTQYF.

V is TRBV19 and J is TRBJ2-5, with 7 bases aligning to TRBD2. Germline-derived CDR1 and CDR2 are LNHDA and SQIVND (reference sequence). The CDR3 loop spans 15 amino acids. V was clipped by 4 bases and J by 3 bases; unmatched bases: 8. In DNA, the CDR3 is TGTGCCAGTAGTAGAGGCAGGGCGGGGGAAGAGACCCAGTACTTC. Its translation: CASSRGRAGEETQYF.

As regards this clone: A junction boundary mismatches the germline segment, possibly from a read error. Here the CDR3 reads CASSSDLSGYGQYF. As DNA, the CDR3 is TGTGCCAGCAGCTCGGACCTAAGCGGATACGGGCAGTACTTC. This sequence joins TRBV5-4 and TRBJ2-7; D perhaps matches TRBD2 (5 bases). The length of the CDR3 is 14 residues. The germline gives CDR1 SGHNT, CDR2 YYREEE (reference sequence).

CDR3 in amino acids: CASSLGGPGRFVGANVLTF. CDR3 sequence (DNA): TGTGCCAGCAGCTTAGGGGGCCCAGGAAGGTTTGTTGGGGCCAACGTCCTGACTTTC. The chain joins TRBV7-9 to TRBJ2-6, with D possibly being TRBD1 (5 bases). This CDR3 region has 19 residues. Germline V gene data show CDR1 as SEHNR and CDR2 as FQNEAQ (reference sequence). Trimming left V 1 base short and J 3 bases short, with 19 bases between. The whole variable domain, remainder taken from reference TRBV7-9 and TRBJ2-6, is DTGVSQNPRHKITKRGQNVTFRCDPISEHNRLYWYRQTLGQGPEFLTYFQNEAQLEKSRLLSDRFSAERPKGSFSTLEIQRTEQGDSAMYLCASSLGGPGRFVGANVLTFGAGSRLTVL.

The V call is TRBV5-5, the J call TRBJ2-4, with D maybe TRBD2 (6 bases). Germline assignment: CDR1 SGHKS and CDR2 YYEKEE (reference sequence). V shed 4 bases and J shed 3 bases, with 17 bases lying between them. The CDR3 length is 16 residues. CDR3 DNA sequence: TGTGCCAGCAGCCTCCCGGGCGGGCGGGACAAAAACATTCAGTACTTC. Translated: CASSLPGGRDKNIQYF. The full variable domain, with the rest looked up from reference TRBV5-5 and TRBJ2-4, is DAGVTQSPTHLIKTRGQQVTLRCSPISGHKSVSWYQQVLGQGPQFIFQYYEKEERGRGNFPDRFSARQFPNYSSELNVNALLLGDSALYLCASSLPGGRDKNIQYFGAGTRLSVL.

Notes on this clone: Because it lacks the conserved phenylalanine or tryptophan at the end, this CDR3 is likely a read error. The genes are TRBV29-1 and TRBJ2-7, with D perhaps matching TRBD1 (5 bases). V lost 2 bases to trimming and J lost 1 base, with 9 bases between them. Germline V gene data show CDR1 as SQVTM and CDR2 as ANQGSEA. The CDR3 loop spans 13 amino acids. CDR3 amino acids: CSVEQGTSYEQYL. CDR3 sequence (DNA): TGCAGCGTTGAACAGGGTACTTCCTACGAGCAGTACCTC.

The rearrangement uses TRBV2 and TRBJ2-7, with D unresolved. Germline values: CDR1 SNHLY, CDR2 FYNNEI. Trimming removed 6 bases at V and 3 bases at J, with 9 bases between. This CDR3 comprises 12 residues. The CDR3 region has the DNA TGTGCCAGCAGCCCCCCCAGCTACGAGCAGTACTTC. It specifies CASSPPSYEQYF.

V gene TRBV15 combines with J gene TRBJ1-1, with 9 bases identical to TRBD1. V lost 3 bases to trimming and J lost 6 bases; unmatched junction nucleotides: 11. Germline values: CDR1 LNHNV, CDR2 YYDKDF (reference sequence). The CDR3 extends over 16 amino acids. CDR3 in amino acids: CATSSEPGQGSSEAFF. The CDR3 coding sequence is TGTGCCACCAGCAGTGAACCGGGACAGGGATCTTCTGAAGCTTTCTTT.

A word on this clone: Germline is not matched at one junction end, which may reflect a read error. The V call is TRBV11-2, the J call TRBJ2-1; 8 bases align to TRBD1. This CDR3 has 15 residues. The germline V gene encodes CDR1 SGHAT and CDR2 FQNNGV. The CDR3 DNA reads as TGTGCCAGCAGCTTATTGCCACAGGGGGTCAATGGGCAGTTCTTC. Protein: CASSLLPQGVNGQFF.

The CDR3 region has the DNA TGTGCCTGCTATTCTGGGGCCAACGTCCTGACTTTC. It codes for CACYSGANVLTF. V is TRBV30 and J is TRBJ2-6; unclear D gene. The CDR3 runs to 12 residues. The germline gives CDR1 GTSNPN, CDR2 SVGIG (reference sequence). Trimming shortened V by 6 bases and J by 1 base, and 4 bases separated the two germline ends.

V gene TRBV7-8 combines with J gene TRBJ1-5; TRBD1 agrees at 10 bases. Germline V gene sequence: CDR1 SGHVS, CDR2 FQNEAQ. CDR3 length: 18 amino acids. Trimming cost V 4 bases and J 4 bases; bases outside gene matches: 13. As DNA, the CDR3 is TGTGCCAGCAGCTCATCTACCCATCCGGGACAGGGGAATCAGCCCCAGCATTTT. Protein: CASSSSTHPGQGNQPQHF.

This chain connects TRBV18 to TRBJ2-1, with 13 bases identical to TRBD2. With 2 bases clipped from V and 0 bases from J, the junction kept 4 bases outside the gene matches. Germline CDR1 reads KGHSH; CDR2 reads LQKENI. The CDR3 is 18 amino acids. In DNA form, the CDR3 reads TGTGCCAGCTCACCAACTAGCGGGGGGGCGAGCTCCTACAATGAGCAGTTCTTC. Translating it yields CASSPTSGGASSYNEQFF. The variable domain in full, completed from reference TRBV18 and TRBJ2-1, reads NAGVMQNPRHLVRRRGQEARLRCSPMKGHSHVYWYRQLPEEGLKFMVYLQKENIIDESGMPKERFSAEFPKEGPSILRIQQVVRGDSAAYFCASSPTSGGASSYNEQFFGPGTRLTVL.

The rearrangement uses TRBV10-3 and TRBJ1-4; D is perhaps TRBD1 (5 bases). V was clipped by 6 bases and J by 8 bases, with 13 bases between them. There are 13 residues in the CDR3. Germline assignment: CDR1 ENHRY and CDR2 SYGVKD. CDR3 amino acids: CAIRDMLQEKLFF. The CDR3, as DNA: TGTGCCATCAGGGACATGCTACAGGAAAAACTGTTTTTT.

This chain links TRBV27 with TRBJ2-7, with 7 bases matching TRBD2. This CDR3 comprises 15 residues. Germline V gene sequence: CDR1 MNHEY, CDR2 SMNVEV (reference sequence). V lost 4 bases and J lost 0; bases outside the gene matches: 6. CDR3 in DNA: TGTGCCAGCAGTTCCGCCGGGGGGACCTCCTACGAGCAGTACTTC. This encodes CASSSAGGTSYEQYF.

The V gene is TRBV6-5, the J gene TRBJ1-3, with D possibly being TRBD1 (5 bases). CDR1 and CDR2 from the germline V gene are MNHEY and SVGAGI. The CDR3 loop spans 16 amino acids. Deletions cut 0 bases from V and 3 bases from J, with 12 bases between. The CDR3 DNA reads TGTGCCAGCAGTTACTCAGCAGGGTGGGATGGAAACACCATATATTTT. This translates into CASSYSAGWDGNTIYF.

In regard to this clone: Other nucleotide sequences from this sample produce the same CDR3. The chain joins TRBV5-4 to TRBJ1-1; perhaps TRBD1 as D (5 bases). Deletions cut 0 bases from V and 5 bases from J, with 11 bases between. This CDR3 has 14 residues. Germline V lookup: CDR1 SGHNT, CDR2 YYREEE (reference sequence). The CDR3 is CASSLGAGRTEAFF. CDR3 bases: TGTGCCAGCAGCTTGGGGGCAGGGCGGACTGAAGCTTTCTTT.